This is a list of T cell receptor beta chains from one sample in a study of cytomegalovirus exposure and HLA in healthy donors. The repertoire was sequenced with immunoSEQ multiplex PCR; TCRdb's copy has only in-frame clones and lacks some. The sample holds roughly 190,000 clones, over 75% seen once. Sequencing was done on a sample of PBMCs. These receptors were obtained from a woman between 45 and 60 years old in good health and CMV-seropositive. Both conserved end residues are trimmed from each CDR3. The order of the fields is J gene, V gene, CDR3 protein.

>TRBJ1-1|TRBV11-2
ASSLGPGYAF
>TRBJ1-2|TRBV19
ASSISTVSGGYT
>TRBJ1-1|TRBV6-5
ASSYSIGQGHTEAF
>TRBJ1-6|TRBV30
AWSVFRGKLTLH
>TRBJ1-1|TRBV7-3
ASQKGGAYTEAF
>TRBJ1-2|TRBV6-4
ASSDPSVYGYT
>TRBJ1-4|TRBV4-1
ASTREITGTGGEKLF
>TRBJ2-1|TRBV5-4
ASSLELGTGAYSYNEQF
>TRBJ1-2|TRBV11-2
ASSLVERGGYT
>TRBJ1-2|TRBV6-1
ASSQTPTAAYGYT
>TRBJ2-6|TRBV19
ASSRHRSGANVLT
>TRBJ1-2|TRBV19
ASSRTGKSYGYT
>TRBJ1-1|TRBV29-1
SVDRLQGGEAF
>TRBJ1-2|TRBV28
ASSKTGIGGYT
>TRBJ2-3|TRBV5-6
ASSLRTSGGSDTQY
>TRBJ1-4|TRBV7-9
ASSPRGAGSEKLF
>TRBJ1-3|TRBV18
ASSPKQGAGNTIY